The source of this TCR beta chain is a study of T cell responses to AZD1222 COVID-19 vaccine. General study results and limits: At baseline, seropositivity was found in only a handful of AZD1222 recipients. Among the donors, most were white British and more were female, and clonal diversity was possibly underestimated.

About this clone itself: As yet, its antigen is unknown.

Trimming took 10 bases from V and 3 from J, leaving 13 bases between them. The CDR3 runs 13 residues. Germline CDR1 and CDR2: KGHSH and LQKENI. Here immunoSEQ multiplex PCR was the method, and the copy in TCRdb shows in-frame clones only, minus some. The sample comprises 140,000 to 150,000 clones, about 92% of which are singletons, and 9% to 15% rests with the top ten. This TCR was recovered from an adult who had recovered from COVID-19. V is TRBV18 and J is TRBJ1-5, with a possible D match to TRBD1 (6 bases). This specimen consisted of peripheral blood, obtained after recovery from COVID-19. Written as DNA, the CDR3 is TGTGCCACCACACCAGGGGTCAATCAGCCCCAGCATTTT. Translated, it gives CATTPGVNQPQHF.